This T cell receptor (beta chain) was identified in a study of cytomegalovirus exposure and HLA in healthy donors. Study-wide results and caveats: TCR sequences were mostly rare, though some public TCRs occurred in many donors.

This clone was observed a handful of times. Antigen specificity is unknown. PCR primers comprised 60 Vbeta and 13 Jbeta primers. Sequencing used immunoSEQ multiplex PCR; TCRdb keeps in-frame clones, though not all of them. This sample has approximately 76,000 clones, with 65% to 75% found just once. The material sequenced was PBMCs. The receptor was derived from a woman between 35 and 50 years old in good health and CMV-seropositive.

CDR3: CASSFKGALPETQYF. The DNA for the CDR3 is TGTGCCAGCAGCTTCAAAGGGGCCCTTCCAGAGACCCAGTACTTC. The rearrangement uses TRBV5-4 and TRBJ2-5; perhaps TRBD1 as D (5 bases). The CDR3 totals 15 residues. Germline V gene data show CDR1 as SGHNT and CDR2 as YYREEE (reference sequence). Trimming left V 2 bases short and J 4 bases short, with 15 bases between.